The 23 T cell receptor beta chains below were found in one sample sequenced in a study of cytomegalovirus exposure and HLA in healthy donors. Primers included in the PCR were 60 Vbeta and 13 Jbeta primers. Assay used: immunoSEQ multiplex PCR; TCRdb lists only in-frame clones, some missing. The sample consists of more than 95,000 clones, 78% of them appearing once. Specimen: PBMCs. Every receptor here comes from a man aged 25-45 years in good health and CMV-seropositive.

This clone has a single count. The genes are TRBV7-2 and TRBJ1-1, with D uncertain. V shed 4 bases and J shed 0 bases, with 6 bases lying between them. From germline, CDR1 is SGHTA and CDR2 FQGNSA. This CDR3 comprises 13 residues. The CDR3 is CASSSGMNTEAFF. CDR3 in DNA: TGTGCCAGCAGCTCAGGAATGAACACTGAAGCTTTCTTT.

J is TRBJ2-3 and V is TRBV28; TRBD2 agrees at 9 bases. The V and J ends lost 10 bases and 3 bases, in that order; junction bases with no gene match: 8. The CDR3 spans 14 residues. In germline, CDR1 is MDHEN, CDR2 SYDVKM. CDR3 protein: CATATSGLTDTQYF. The CDR3, as DNA: TGTGCCACCGCGACTAGCGGCCTGACAGATACGCAGTATTTT.

This clone occurred once. This chain connects TRBV4-3 to TRBJ1-1; the D is unclear. The germline V and J ends were trimmed by 3 bases and 3 bases, with 14 bases remaining between them. CDR1 LGHNA and CDR2 YSLEER come from the germline V gene. The CDR3 extends over 15 amino acids. CDR3 amino acids: CASSHQSAEYTEAFF. Written as DNA, the CDR3 is TGCGCCAGCAGCCATCAAAGCGCAGAATACACTGAAGCTTTCTTT.

This rearrangement joins TRBV7-6 to TRBJ2-2, with TRBD2 matching 7 bases. From germline, CDR1 is SGHVS and CDR2 FNYEAQ. Germline trimming cut 1 base from V and 1 base from J; bases unmatched to any gene: 3. The CDR3 covers 16 residues. Here the CDR3 DNA reads TGTGCCAGCAGCTTAGTTCCTAGCGGGAACACCGGGGAGCTGTTTTTT. It specifies CASSLVPSGNTGELFF.

J is TRBJ1-3 and V is TRBV4-3, with a tentative D call TRBD1 (6 bases). This CDR3 has 14 amino acids. The germline CDR1 and CDR2 sequences are LGHNA and YSLEER. V gave up 1 base and J gave up 2 bases, with 6 bases separating them. The CDR3 reads CASSQGTAGNTIYF. The CDR3 DNA follows: TGCGCCAGCAGCCAAGGGACAGCTGGAAACACCATATATTTT.

This clone was recorded only once. The rearrangement uses TRBV7-2 and TRBJ2-1; TRBD2 agrees at 13 bases. Germline CDR1 reads SGHTA; CDR2 reads FQGNSA. The CDR3 is made up of 17 amino acids. The ends lost 5 bases at V and 3 bases at J; junction bases unmatched: 7. The CDR3 region is CASSPTSGRASYNEQFF. CDR3 DNA sequence: TGTGCCAGCAGCCCTACTAGCGGGAGGGCTAGCTACAATGAGCAGTTCTTC. Full variable domain (remainder filled in from reference TRBV7-2 and TRBJ2-1): GAGVSQSPSNKVTEKGKDVELRCDPISGHTALYWYRQSLGQGLEFLIYFQGNSAPDKSGLPSDRFSAERTGGSVSTLTIQRTQQEDSAVYLCASSPTSGRASYNEQFFGPGTRLTVL.

V is TRBV18 and J is TRBJ2-1, with a weak D call TRBD2 (5 bases). The CDR3 spans 16 residues. V lost 1 base to trimming and J lost 0 bases, with 10 bases between them. Germline values: CDR1 KGHSH, CDR2 LQKENI. This CDR3 reads CASSPRRDSSYNEQFF. CDR3 coding DNA: TGTGCCAGCTCACCACGACGGGATAGCTCCTACAATGAGCAGTTCTTC.

A note on this clone: Other DNA sequences in this sample translate to the same CDR3. The rearrangement uses TRBV11-3 and TRBJ2-2; 7 nucleotides align to TRBD1. Germline trimming cut 0 bases from V and 1 base from J; bases unmatched to any gene: 5. Germline V gene lookup returns CDR1 SGHNT and CDR2 YENEEA. This CDR3 is 17 amino acids long. CDR3 in amino acids: CASSLDDWTGNTGELFF. The DNA for the CDR3 is TGTGCCAGCAGCTTAGATGATTGGACAGGGAACACCGGGGAGCTGTTTTTT.

The rearrangement uses TRBV6-1 and TRBJ2-7, with 8 bases lining up with TRBD1. The CDR3 has 14 residues. CDR1 and CDR2 from the germline V gene are MNHNS and SASEGT. V lost 5 bases to trimming and J lost 5 bases; unmatched junction nucleotides: 8. CDR3 DNA sequence: TGTGCCAGCAGTACCTTGGACAGGGACAACGAGCAGTACTTC. It is translated as CASSTLDRDNEQYF.

This clone was seen a single time. The J gene is TRBJ1-1, the V gene TRBV5-1, with 11 nucleotides matching TRBD1. Germline values: CDR1 SGHRS, CDR2 YFSETQ. This CDR3 comprises 16 residues. The V and J ends lost 4 bases and 1 base, in that order; junction bases with no gene match: 6. This CDR3 reads CASSPGQGAENTEAFF. CDR3 nucleotide sequence: TGCGCCAGCAGCCCCGGACAGGGGGCGGAGAACACTGAAGCTTTCTTT.

The J gene is TRBJ2-7, the V gene TRBV6-5, with D perhaps matching TRBD1 (5 bases). V lost 4 bases, J lost 5 bases, and 12 bases lay in between. Per the germline V gene, CDR1 is MNHEY and CDR2 is SVGAGI. The CDR3 contains 13 residues. The CDR3 DNA is TGTGCCAGCAGTTCTCGACAGTACCACGAGCAGTACTTC. Amino acids: CASSSRQYHEQYF.

The J gene is TRBJ2-5, the V gene TRBV30; possible D gene TRBD1, 6 bases. Trimming cost V 0 bases and J 4 bases, with 9 bases left between them. Germline values: CDR1 GTSNPN, CDR2 SVGIG (reference sequence). This CDR3 region has 13 residues. In DNA, the CDR3 is TGTGCCTGGAGTGTAGGGGGACGAGAGACCCAGTACTTC. Protein sequence: CAWSVGGRETQYF.

The chain carries TRBV6-6 and TRBJ2-7, with 9 bases lining up with TRBD1. The ends lost 1 base at V and 5 bases at J; junction bases unmatched: 9. Germline V gene sequence: CDR1 MNHNY, CDR2 SVGAGI (reference sequence). The CDR3 sequence is 16 residues long. The CDR3 DNA reads TGTGCCAGCAGTTACTTGTTCTGGGACAGGGAGGACGAGCAGTACTTC. Translating it yields CASSYLFWDREDEQYF.

This chain links TRBV4-2 with TRBJ2-7; tentatively, D is TRBD2 (5 bases). V dropped 2 bases and J dropped 5 bases, with 16 bases sitting between them. CDR1 is LGHNA, CDR2 YNFKEQ, per germline. The CDR3 totals 15 residues. In nucleotides, the CDR3 is TGTGCCAGCAGCCAATTGACCGAAACTAGGAACGAGCAGTACTTC. Amino acid sequence: CASSQLTETRNEQYF.

The chain employs TRBV19 and TRBJ2-1; possibly TRBD1 for D (5 bases). This CDR3 is built from 17 residues. Trimming pared 3 bases from V and 7 bases from J, leaving 22 bases between. CDR1 is LNHDA, CDR2 SQIVND, per germline (reference sequence). CDR3: CASSISGRASRGNEQFF. As DNA, the CDR3 is TGTGCCAGTAGTATTAGTGGCAGGGCCAGTAGAGGAAATGAGCAGTTCTTC.

This clone was seen a handful of times. The chain is built from TRBV4-2 and TRBJ1-5, with D unclear. This CDR3 contains 14 residues. V dropped 3 bases and J dropped 7 bases, with 13 bases sitting between them. Germline V CDR1 and CDR2: LGHNA, YNFKEQ. The CDR3 is CASSQNSARQPQHF. Here the CDR3 DNA reads TGTGCCAGCAGCCAGAATTCCGCCAGACAGCCCCAGCATTTT.

This chain connects TRBV4-2 to TRBJ2-7; perhaps TRBD2 as D (5 bases). This CDR3 has 13 amino acids. Trimming removed 1 base at V and 7 bases at J, with 11 bases between. Germline CDR1 reads LGHNA; CDR2 reads YNFKEQ. The CDR3 sequence: CASSQVASREQYF. Written as DNA, the CDR3 is TGTGCCAGCAGCCAAGTGGCTAGCCGAGAGCAGTACTTC.

The V gene is TRBV2, the J gene TRBJ2-3; 7 bases align to TRBD2. Trimming took 4 bases from V and 0 from J; bases not matched to a gene: 10. The CDR3 runs 17 residues. The germline V gene encodes CDR1 SNHLY and CDR2 FYNNEI. For the CDR3, the DNA is TGTGCCAGCAGTGCCTTTGTCGGACTAGAGAGCACAGATACGCAGTATTTT. Its protein is CASSAFVGLESTDTQYF.

The chain recombines TRBV13 with TRBJ2-1, with a weak D call TRBD2 (6 bases). CDR1 and CDR2 from the germline V gene are PRHDT and FYEKMQ (reference sequence). V lost 3 bases to trimming and J lost 7 bases, with 7 bases between them. CDR3 length: 12 amino acids. CDR3 in amino acids: CASSLGLNEQFF. CDR3 sequence (DNA): TGTGCCAGCAGCTTGGGACTGAATGAGCAGTTCTTC.

The chain joins TRBV9 to TRBJ2-7; 9 bases agree with TRBD2. This CDR3 contains 13 residues. Germline loops: CDR1 SGDLS, CDR2 YYNGEE. V dropped 3 bases and J dropped 7; count of bases not matched to a gene: 5. The CDR3 region is CASSATLAGEQYF. The DNA of the CDR3 is TGTGCCAGCAGCGCAACACTAGCGGGTGAGCAGTACTTC.

The chain is built from TRBV7-2 and TRBJ1-2; D unclear. V was shortened by 2 bases and J by 8 bases, with 18 bases between the two germline ends. Germline loops: CDR1 SGHTA, CDR2 FQGNSA. The CDR3 loop spans 15 amino acids. CDR3 bases: TGTGCCAGCAGCTTAAACCGGAGGATGGTATGGGGCTACACCTTC. It translates to CASSLNRRMVWGYTF.

The chain recombines TRBV18 with TRBJ1-4, with D possibly TRBD1 on 5 matching bases. The CDR3 sequence is 14 residues long. Trimming stripped 3 bases from V and 8 bases from J, with 13 bases between. Germline V gene lookup returns CDR1 KGHSH and CDR2 LQKENI. CDR3 loop: CASSPAGSEEKLFF. CDR3 coding DNA: TGTGCCAGCTCACCTGCAGGGTCGGAGGAAAAACTGTTTTTT.

As DNA, the CDR3 is TGTGCCAGCAGAGGACAGGGGTCCCACTACGAGCAGTACTTC. Its translation is CASRGQGSHYEQYF. J is TRBJ2-7 and V is TRBV6-1; 9 nucleotides agree with TRBD1. The CDR3 contains 14 residues. Looked up from germline, CDR1 is MNHNS and CDR2 is SASEGT. Unmatched junction bases numbered 6, after V lost 6 bases and J lost 3 bases.